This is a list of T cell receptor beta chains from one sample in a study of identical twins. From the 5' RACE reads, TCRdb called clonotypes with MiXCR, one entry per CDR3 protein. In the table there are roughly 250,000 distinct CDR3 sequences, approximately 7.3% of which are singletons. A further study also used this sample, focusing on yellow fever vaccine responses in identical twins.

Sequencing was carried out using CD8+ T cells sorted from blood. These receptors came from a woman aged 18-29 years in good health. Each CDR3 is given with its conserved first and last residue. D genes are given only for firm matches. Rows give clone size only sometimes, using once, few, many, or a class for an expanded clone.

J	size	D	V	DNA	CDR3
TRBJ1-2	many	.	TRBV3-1	TGTGCCAGCAGCCAAGCTTCAACGGGTAACTATGGCTACACCTTC	CASSQASTGNYGYTF
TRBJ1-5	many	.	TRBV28	TGTGCCAGCAGTTCAGGAGGGTATAGCAATCAGCCCCAGCATTTT	CASSSGGYSNQPQHF
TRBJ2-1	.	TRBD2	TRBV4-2	TGTGCCAGCAGCCAAGAGGCACATAGCGGGAGTTCCTACAATGAGCAGTTCTTC	CASSQEAHSGSSYNEQFF
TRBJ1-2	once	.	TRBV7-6	TGTGCCAGCAGCTTACAAAAGGGCGCAGCTAACTATGGCTACACCTTC	CASSLQKGAANYGYTF
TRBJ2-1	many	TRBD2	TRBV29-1	TGCAGCGTTGAGAGCTTTGGGGAGGGCAATGAGCAGTTCTTC	CSVESFGEGNEQFF
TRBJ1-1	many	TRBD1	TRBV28	TGTGCCAGCAGTCTCACCGGGACAGGGAACACTGAAGCTTTCTTT	CASSLTGTGNTEAFF
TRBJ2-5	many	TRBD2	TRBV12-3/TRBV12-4	TGTGCCAGCAGCCCGACTAGCGGGGCAGAGACCCAGTACTTC	CASSPTSGAETQYF
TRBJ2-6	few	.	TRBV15	TGTGCCACCAGCAGGACAGGAGCTGGGGCCAACGTCCTGACTTTC	CATSRTGAGANVLTF
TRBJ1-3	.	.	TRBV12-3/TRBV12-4	TGTGCCAGCAGTTTCGGTGGCCCTGGAAACACCATATATTTT	CASSFGGPGNTIYF
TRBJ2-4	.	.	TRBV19	TGTGCCAGTAGTATTGGGCAGTTAAACATTCAGTACTTC	CASSIGQLNIQYF
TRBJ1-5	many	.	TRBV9	TGTGCCAGCAGCGTGGGACAAGGACTCGATCAGCCCCAGCATTTT	CASSVGQGLDQPQHF
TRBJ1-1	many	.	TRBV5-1	TGCGCCAGCAGCTGGGCCGGCACTGAAGCTTTCTTT	CASSWAGTEAFF
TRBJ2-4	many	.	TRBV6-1	TGTGCCAGCAAGGAGATGGAGACTACTCAGTACTTC	CASKEMETTQYF
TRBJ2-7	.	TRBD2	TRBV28	TGTGCCAGCAGTCTTTCCAAACTAGCGGGCCTTCTCTCCTACGAGCAGTACTTC	CASSLSKLAGLLSYEQYF
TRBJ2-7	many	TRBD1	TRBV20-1	TGCAGTGCTAGAGATCGTGACAGGGGACCCTACGAGCAGTACTTC	CSARDRDRGPYEQYF
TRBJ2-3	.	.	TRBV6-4	TGTGCCAGCAGGCCGGGACCTGAGCTCACAGATACGCAGTATTTT	CASRPGPELTDTQYF
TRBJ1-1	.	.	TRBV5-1	TGCGCCAGCAGCTTTTCAGGGGTGGGCACTGAAGCTTTCTTT	CASSFSGVGTEAFF
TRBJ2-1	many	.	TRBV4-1	TGCGCCAGCAGCCAAGAGAGGATGGGGGGCTTCTACAATGAGCAGTTCTTC	CASSQERMGGFYNEQFF
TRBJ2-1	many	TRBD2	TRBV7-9	TGTGCCAGCAGCTTCGGTACGGGAGGGTCCTACAATGAGCAGTTCTTC	CASSFGTGGSYNEQFF
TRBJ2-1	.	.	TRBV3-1	TGTGCCAGCAGCCAAGGGGTTCGGTTCAATGAGCAGTTCTTC	CASSQGVRFNEQFF
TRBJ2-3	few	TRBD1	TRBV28	TGTGCCAGCAGTTTTCCGGCAGGGGGTATACCCAGCACAGATACGCAGTATTTT	CASSFPAGGIPSTDTQYF
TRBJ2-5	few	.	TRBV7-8	TGTGCCAGCAGCTTAGTCTGGCGGAAAGCGGACCAAGAGACCCAGTACTTC	CASSLVWRKADQETQYF
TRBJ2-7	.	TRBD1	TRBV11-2	TGTGCCAGCAGCTTAGAGTGGACAGGGGAGATCGAGCAGTACTTC	CASSLEWTGEIEQYF
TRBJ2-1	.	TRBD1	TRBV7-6	TGTGCCAGCAGCTTAGCCCCCGGACAGGGTTACAATGAGCAGTTCTTC	CASSLAPGQGYNEQFF
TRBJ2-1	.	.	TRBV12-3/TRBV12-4	TGTGCCAGCAGTTTTCAGGCTGAGCAGTTCTTC	CASSFQAEQFF
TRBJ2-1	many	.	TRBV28	TGTGCCAGCAGTTTTTCCACCTACAATGAGCAGTTCTTC	CASSFSTYNEQFF
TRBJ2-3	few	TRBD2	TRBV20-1	TGCAGTGCAGCCTCCGGGACTAGCGGGGGAGATACGCAGTATTTT	CSAASGTSGGDTQYF
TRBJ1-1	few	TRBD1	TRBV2	TGTGCCAGCAGGTGGACAGGGTCCACTGAAGCTTTCTTT	CASRWTGSTEAFF
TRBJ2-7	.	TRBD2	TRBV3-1	TGTGCCAGCAGCCAAGGGGCTAGCGGGAGTTCCGAGCAGTACTTC	CASSQGASGSSEQYF
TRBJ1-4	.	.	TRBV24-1	TGTGCCACCACCTACCTGGGAAAGGAAAAACTGTTTTTT	CATTYLGKEKLFF
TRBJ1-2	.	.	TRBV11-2	TGTGCCAGCAGCTTAGCTATAGGGAACTATGGCTACACCTTC	CASSLAIGNYGYTF
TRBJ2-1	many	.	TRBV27	TGTGCCAGCAGTGTCCGATACGGGGCGGGCAATGAGCAGTTCTTC	CASSVRYGAGNEQFF
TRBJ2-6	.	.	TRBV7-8	TGTGCCAGCAGCTTAGCAAGGCTGGCTGGGGCCAACGTCCTGACTTTC	CASSLARLAGANVLTF
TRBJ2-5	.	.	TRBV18	TGTGCCAGCTCACCAAGTTCTAAGGGTCCCCGAGAGACCCAGTACTTC	CASSPSSKGPRETQYF
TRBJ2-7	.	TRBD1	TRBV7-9	TGTGCCAGCAGAGGGACAGGGGACACTTACGAGCAGTACTTC	CASRGTGDTYEQYF
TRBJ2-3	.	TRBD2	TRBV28	TGTGCCAGCAGTTTTCCCAGCGGGGGTATTGTGGATACGCAGTATTTT	CASSFPSGGIVDTQYF
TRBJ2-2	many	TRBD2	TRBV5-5	TGTGCCAGCAGCTTCTTTAAGCGGGACCCCGGGGAGCTGTTTTTT	CASSFFKRDPGELFF
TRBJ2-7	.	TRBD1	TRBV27	TGTGCCAGCAGTTTAATTCACGCGGGGACAGGGGTCTCCTACGAGCAGTACTTC	CASSLIHAGTGVSYEQYF
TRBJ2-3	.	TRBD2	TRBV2	TGTGCCAGCAGTGACCGGACTAGCGGGGGGCCGACTCAATACACAGATACGCAGTATTTT	CASSDRTSGGPTQYTDTQYF
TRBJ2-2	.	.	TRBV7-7	TGTGCCAGCAGCCCCTCCCCGGGAAACACCGGGGAGCTGTTTTTT	CASSPSPGNTGELFF
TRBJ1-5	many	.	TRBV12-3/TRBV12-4	TGTGCCAGTAAGGCTAGAGATCAGCCCCAGCATTTT	CASKARDQPQHF
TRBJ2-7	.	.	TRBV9	TGTGCCAGCAGCGTGCGGGATACCTACGAGCAGTACTTC	CASSVRDTYEQYF
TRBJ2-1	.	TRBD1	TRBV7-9	TGTGCCAGCAGCCTACCGGGACAGGGTTTTGAGCAGTTCTTC	CASSLPGQGFEQFF
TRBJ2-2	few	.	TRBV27	TGTGCCAGCAGCCGTCAGGGTACCCCAGAGAAATACCACGCGAACACCGGGGAGCTGTTTTTT	CASSRQGTPEKYHANTGELFF
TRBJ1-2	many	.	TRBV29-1	TGCAGCGTTGAATCCAGGGCTGACGGCTACACCTTC	CSVESRADGYTF
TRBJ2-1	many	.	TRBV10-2	TGCGCCAGCAGTGAATCGGGGAATGAGCAGTTCTTC	CASSESGNEQFF
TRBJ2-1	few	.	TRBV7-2	TGTGCCAGCAGCTTAGAGCTACGGAGCTCCTACAATGAGCAGTTCTTC	CASSLELRSSYNEQFF
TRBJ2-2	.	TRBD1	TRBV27	TGTGCCAGCAGTTTGACAGGGGGAGACTTCACCGGGGAGCTGTTTTTT	CASSLTGGDFTGELFF
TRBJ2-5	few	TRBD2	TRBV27	TGTGCCAGCAGTTTATCTAGCGGGAGGGCCGTACTACAAGAGACCCAGTACTTC	CASSLSSGRAVLQETQYF
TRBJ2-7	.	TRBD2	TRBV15	TGTGCCACCAGTAGCCGGGACTACACAGCTGACGAGCAGTACTTC	CATSSRDYTADEQYF
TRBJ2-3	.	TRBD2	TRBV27	TGTGCCAGCAGTCCGGGACTAGCGGGGGGAGATACGCAGTATTTT	CASSPGLAGGDTQYF